The 25 T cell receptor beta chains listed next were all sequenced from one sample in a study of cytotoxic CD8 clonotypes in ibrutinib-treated CLL. Assay: immunoSEQ multiplex PCR; the TCRdb copy retains only in-frame clones and omits some. The data hold about 15,000 clones, with around 48% observed a single time. Here the sequenced sample was PBMCs, taken at a roughly 25-month disease-progression time point, from a patient treated with ibrutinib. The receptors shown here come from a human donor with chronic lymphocytic leukemia.

The chain links TRBV15 to TRBJ2-7, with 7 bases fitting TRBD1. In germline, CDR1 is LNHNV, CDR2 YYDKDF (reference sequence). CDR3 length equals 15 residues. V lost 1 base to trimming and J lost 0 bases; unmatched junction nucleotides: 3. The CDR3 reads CATSRGDSSSYEQYF. The CDR3 DNA sequence: TGTGCCACCAGCAGAGGGGACAGTAGCTCCTACGAGCAGTACTTC.

This clone came up once. This chain uses TRBV5-4 with TRBJ1-1; 8 bases match TRBD1. The V gene end was trimmed by 2 bases and the J gene end by 3 bases; junction bases not matched to a gene: 3. CDR1 is SGHNT and CDR2 is YYREEE in the germline V gene (reference sequence). This CDR3 has 14 amino acids. CDR3 protein: CASSFNRGDTEAFF. CDR3 DNA sequence: TGTGCCAGCAGCTTCAACAGGGGGGACACTGAAGCTTTCTTT. Looking up the rest from reference TRBV5-4 and TRBJ1-1 gives the full variable domain: ETGVTQSPTHLIKTRGQQVTLRCSSQSGHNTVSWYQQALGQGPQFIFQYYREEENGRGNFPPRFSGLQFPNYSSELNVNALELDDSALYLCASSFNRGDTEAFFGQGTRLTVV.

This rearrangement joins TRBV27 to TRBJ1-5, with 11 nucleotides matching TRBD1. The J segment lost 6 bases and the V segment lost 2 bases, leaving 3 bases of the junction unmatched. The CDR3 has 15 amino acids. CDR1 MNHEY and CDR2 SMNVEV come from the germline V gene (reference sequence). The DNA for the CDR3 is TGTGCCAGCAGTTTAAGGGGGACAGGGGGTCAGCCCCAGCATTTT. Translated, it gives CASSLRGTGGQPQHF.

The chain links TRBV2 to TRBJ2-3; D uncertain. Germline values: CDR1 SNHLY, CDR2 FYNNEI. The CDR3 is made up of 13 amino acids. Trimming cost V 7 bases and J 0 bases, with 8 bases left between them. CDR3 coding DNA: TGTGCCAGCAAGGGATCCAGCACAGATACGCAGTATTTT. Residues: CASKGSSTDTQYF.

The rearrangement joins TRBV7-8 to TRBJ2-1; 8 nucleotides line up with TRBD2. The V and J ends lost 1 base and 0 bases, in that order; junction bases with no gene match: 2. Germline V gene sequence: CDR1 SGHVS, CDR2 FQNEAQ. The CDR3 has 16 amino acids. The CDR3 sequence is CASSLVAGSSYNEQFF. In DNA form, the CDR3 reads TGTGCCAGCAGCTTAGTAGCGGGGAGCTCCTACAATGAGCAGTTCTTC.

The sample holds a few counts of this clone. The rearrangement links TRBV6-1 to TRBJ1-2; tentative D call: TRBD1 (5 bases). Germline CDR1 reads MNHNS; CDR2 reads SASEGT. The V end was cut by 0 bases, the J end by 5 bases, with 13 bases between. There are 15 residues in the CDR3. CDR3 residues: CASSEALGQGYGYTF. The CDR3 DNA follows: TGTGCCAGCAGTGAAGCGCTTGGACAAGGGTATGGCTACACCTTC.

This clone appeared a few times. This chain connects TRBV27 to TRBJ1-1; 10 bases align to TRBD1. Trimming at V came to 3 bases and at J to 3 bases, leaving 4 bases not matched to a gene. Germline CDR1 and CDR2: MNHEY and SMNVEV (reference sequence). The length of the CDR3 is 15 residues. In nucleotides, the CDR3 is TGTGCCAGCAGTTTTTCGACAGGGGGCTACACTGAAGCTTTCTTT. This sequence encodes CASSFSTGGYTEAFF.

V is TRBV2 and J is TRBJ1-5; 8 bases are shared with TRBD1. The germline gives CDR1 SNHLY, CDR2 FYNNEI. The V segment lost 6 bases and the J segment 2 bases; nucleotides outside the gene matches: 6. The CDR3 sequence is 15 residues long. The CDR3 bases are TGTGCCAGCAGCTGGGGACAGGAGGGCAATCAGCCCCAGCATTTT. It yields the protein CASSWGQEGNQPQHF. Full variable domain (missing parts from reference TRBV2 and TRBJ1-5): EPEVTQTPSHQVTQMGQEVILRCVPISNHLYFYWYRQILGQKVEFLVSFYNNEISEKSEIFDDQFSVERPDGSNFTLKIRSTKLEDSAMYFCASSWGQEGNQPQHFGDGTRLSIL.

In DNA, the CDR3 is TGCGCCAGCAGCTTGGACCCCTTGGGGCAGCCCCAGCATTTT. This encodes CASSLDPLGQPQHF. This chain uses TRBV5-1 with TRBJ1-5; no clear D gene. This CDR3 has 14 amino acids. The V end was cut by 0 bases, the J end by 7 bases, with 11 bases between. Germline CDR1 reads SGHRS; CDR2 reads YFSETQ.

J is TRBJ2-7 and V is TRBV2, with TRBD1 matching over 8 bases. Germline V CDR1 and CDR2: SNHLY, FYNNEI. V shed 6 bases and J 9 bases; nucleotides not matched to a gene: 7. CDR3 length: 12 amino acids. The CDR3 DNA is TGTGCCAGCAGCAGCGGACAGGGCAGGCAGTACTTC. This codes for CASSSGQGRQYF.

The CDR3 DNA reads TGTGCCACCAGCAGAGATAAGTCTGAAGCTTTCTTT. Translated, it gives CATSRDKSEAFF. V usage is TRBV15 and J usage is TRBJ1-1, with unresolved D. The CDR3 contains 12 residues. CDR1 and CDR2 from the germline V gene are LNHNV and YYDKDF (reference sequence). The V end was cut by 0 bases, the J end by 6 bases, with 5 bases between.

V and J are TRBV2 and TRBJ2-5, with D uncertain. The germline gives CDR1 SNHLY, CDR2 FYNNEI. V was trimmed by 4 bases and J by 5 bases, leaving 11 bases between them. This CDR3 has 13 residues. The CDR3 region has the DNA TGTGCCAGCAGTGTGTTACAGATTGAGACCCAGTACTTC. Encoded protein: CASSVLQIETQYF.

V is TRBV7-8 and J is TRBJ1-2, with 7 bases that match TRBD1. Germline CDR1 is SGHVS and CDR2 is FQNEAQ. CDR3 length: 14 residues. The junction had 10 bases not matched to a gene; V was cut back by 6 bases and J by 6 bases. The CDR3 DNA reads as TGTGCCAGCAGACGACAGGGCGGCCGGGATGGCTACACCTTC. Its translation is CASRRQGGRDGYTF. Using reference TRBV7-8 and TRBJ1-2 for the parts outside the CDR3, the full variable domain is GAGVSQSPRYKVAKRGQDVALRCDPISGHVSLFWYQQALGQGPEFLTYFQNEAQLDKSGLPSDRFFAERPEGSVSTLKIQRTQQEDSAVYLCASRRQGGRDGYTFGSGTRLTVV.

The chain couples TRBV5-6 to TRBJ2-7, with 7 nucleotides matching TRBD1. From germline, CDR1 is SGHDT and CDR2 YYEEEE. This CDR3 contains 14 residues. Trimming removed 1 base from V and 4 bases from J; junction bases left unmatched: 5. CDR3 DNA sequence: TGTGCCAGCAGCTTGTGGCAGGGGGAGTACGAGCAGTACTTC. Translation: CASSLWQGEYEQYF. The variable domain in full, with the rest retrieved from reference TRBV5-6 and TRBJ2-7, is DAGVTQSPTHLIKTRGQQVTLRCSPKSGHDTVSWYQQALGQGPQFIFQYYEEEERQRGNFPDRFSGHQFPNYSSELNVNALLLGDSALYLCASSLWQGEYEQYFGPGTRLTVT.

The J gene is TRBJ2-1, the V gene TRBV7-9; 8 positions agree with TRBD2. The CDR3 spans 16 residues. J lost 2 bases, V lost 3 bases, and 6 bases had no gene match. The germline CDR1 and CDR2 sequences are SEHNR and FQNEAQ (reference sequence). CDR3 region: CASSFRAGGPYNEQFF. The CDR3 nucleotides read TGTGCCAGCAGCTTTCGTGCGGGGGGTCCCTACAATGAGCAGTTCTTC. The full variable domain, completed using reference TRBV7-9 and TRBJ2-1, is DTGVSQNPRHKITKRGQNVTFRCDPISEHNRLYWYRQTLGQGPEFLTYFQNEAQLEKSRLLSDRFSAERPKGSFSTLEIQRTEQGDSAMYLCASSFRAGGPYNEQFFGPGTRLTVL.

This chain connects TRBV29-1 to TRBJ1-1, with 9 bases identical to TRBD1. CDR1 and CDR2 from the germline V gene are SQVTM and ANQGSEA. This CDR3 spans 11 amino acids. V dropped 3 bases and J dropped 8; count of bases not matched to a gene: 1. The CDR3 sequence is CSVEGTGEAFF. CDR3 nucleotides: TGCAGCGTTGAGGGGACAGGGGAAGCTTTCTTT.

Written as DNA, the CDR3 is TGTGCCAGTAGTCTCCAAGCCGAGACTACGCAGTATTTT. Its protein product is CASSLQAETTQYF. This chain connects TRBV19 to TRBJ2-3; D uncertain. Trimming stripped 5 bases from V and 8 bases from J, with 14 bases between. Germline CDR1 reads LNHDA; CDR2 reads SQIVND (reference sequence). The CDR3 spans 13 residues.

This chain connects TRBV9 to TRBJ2-7; 7 bases align to TRBD1. This CDR3 is 16 amino acids long. V shed 0 bases, J shed 2 bases, and the junction held 8 bases outside the gene matches. Germline CDR1 SGDLS, CDR2 YYNGEE. The CDR3 DNA follows: TGTGCCAGCAGCGTAGCCTCCGGGACAGACACCTACGAGCAGTACTTC. Translated: CASSVASGTDTYEQYF.

The rearrangement links TRBV19 to TRBJ2-3, with 8 bases aligning to TRBD1. V lost 8 bases, J lost 10 bases, and 11 bases stayed unmatched. The length of the CDR3 is 13 residues. Germline V lookup: CDR1 LNHDA, CDR2 SQIVND (reference sequence). The CDR3 is CASDIGQGGSQYF. The CDR3 DNA reads TGTGCCAGTGATATCGGACAGGGAGGATCGCAGTATTTT.

V is TRBV7-6 and J is TRBJ2-7; 9 bases map to TRBD1. Germline V gene sequence: CDR1 SGHVS, CDR2 FNYEAQ. V shed 2 bases and J 3 bases; nucleotides not matched to a gene: 11. CDR3 length: 17 residues. The CDR3 DNA reads as TGTGCCAGCAGCTTAAAGCCGGGACAGGGATACTTCTACGAGCAGTACTTC. As protein: CASSLKPGQGYFYEQYF.

The rearrangement uses TRBV28 and TRBJ2-7; 8 bases line up with TRBD1. V was pared by 5 bases and J by 2 bases, with 5 bases of the junction left unmatched. The CDR3 runs 14 residues. Germline loops: CDR1 MDHEN, CDR2 SYDVKM. The CDR3 is CASSLRTGTYEQYF. The CDR3 nucleotides are TGTGCCAGCAGTCTCCGGACAGGGACCTACGAGCAGTACTTC.

The chain joins TRBV5-6 to TRBJ2-5, with D hard to call. The germline gives CDR1 SGHDT, CDR2 YYEEEE. The CDR3 extends over 11 amino acids. V was clipped by 1 base and J by 4 bases, with 2 bases between them. The chain's CDR3 is CASSLRETQYF. DNA of the CDR3: TGTGCCAGCAGCTTGAGAGAGACCCAGTACTTC.

This clone occurred a few times. V and J are TRBV4-1 and TRBJ2-3; D tentatively reads TRBD1 or TRBD2 (5 bases each). The V gene's germline CDR1 is MGHRA and CDR2 YSYEKL. V was cut by 0 bases and J by 2 bases, with 15 bases left in between. The CDR3 contains 17 residues. The CDR3, as DNA: TGCGCCAGCAGCCAAGATGGGACGGCGAGCAACACAGATACGCAGTATTTT. This encodes CASSQDGTASNTDTQYF.

The chain recombines TRBV18 with TRBJ2-3; tentatively, D is TRBD1 or TRBD2 (6 bases each). Germline CDR1 KGHSH, CDR2 LQKENI. CDR3 size: 15 residues. Trimming took 2 bases from V and 0 from J, leaving 9 bases between them. In DNA, the CDR3 is TGTGCCAGCTCACCAACGGGGGCCAGCACAGATACGCAGTATTTT. Its protein product is CASSPTGASTDTQYF.

V is TRBV19 and J is TRBJ2-4, with no clear D. Germline loops: CDR1 LNHDA, CDR2 SQIVND (reference sequence). The CDR3 covers 13 residues. The ends were cut back, 5 bases at V and 4 bases at J, with 9 bases in the middle. The DNA of the CDR3 is TGTGCCAGTAGTGGTGGCCGTAAAAACATTCAGTACTTC. It translates to CASSGGRKNIQYF. The full variable domain, with the rest looked up from reference TRBV19 and TRBJ2-4, is DGGITQSPKYLFRKEGQNVTLSCEQNLNHDAMYWYRQDPGQGLRLIYYSQIVNDFQKGDIAEGYSVSREKKESFPLTVTSAQKNPTAFYLCASSGGRKNIQYFGAGTRLSVL.